This TCR beta chain emerged from a study of beta chain features in type 1 diabetes. Study results and limitations: Since sequencing was performed on cDNA, cells with high TCR expression could be over-represented. Patients' naive, central memory and regulatory TCRB repertoires appeared more alike than those of healthy donors.

This clone occurred a few times. Its specificity is unknown. The authors reverse transcribed all of the isolated RNA, so sequencing captured expressed TCRB transcripts. Profiling relied on immunoSEQ multiplex PCR, and the TCRdb table lists in-frame clones only, not all of them. The sample lists about 150,000 clones, more than 9.5% occurring once. Trimming stripped 7 bases from V and 3 bases from J, with 19 bases between. The CDR3 sequence is 16 residues long. Germline-derived CDR1 and CDR2 are MNHEY and SMNVEV (reference sequence). The material sequenced was central memory CD4+ T cells from blood. V usage is TRBV27 and J usage is TRBJ2-1; weak D call: TRBD2 (6 bases). This clonotype was obtained from a man between 18 and 35 years old in good health. The CDR3: CASIPGDRMGYNEQFF. CDR3 coding DNA: TGTGCCAGCATCCCGGGGGATAGAATGGGCTACAATGAGCAGTTCTTC.